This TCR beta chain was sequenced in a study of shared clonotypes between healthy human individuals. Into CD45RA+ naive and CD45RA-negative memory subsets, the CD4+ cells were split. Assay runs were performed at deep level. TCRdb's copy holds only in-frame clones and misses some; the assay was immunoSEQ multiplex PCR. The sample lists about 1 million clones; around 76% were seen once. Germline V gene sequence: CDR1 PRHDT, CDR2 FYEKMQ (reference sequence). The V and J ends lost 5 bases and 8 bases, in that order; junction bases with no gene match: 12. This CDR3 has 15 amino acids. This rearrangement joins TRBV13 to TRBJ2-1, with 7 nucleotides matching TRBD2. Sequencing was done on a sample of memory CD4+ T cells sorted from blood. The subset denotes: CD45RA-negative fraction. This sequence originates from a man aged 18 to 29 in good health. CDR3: CASSVGGRKWDEQFF. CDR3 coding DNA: TGTGCCAGCAGCGTCGGGGGGAGGAAGTGGGATGAGCAGTTCTTC.